This T cell receptor beta chain was sequenced in a study of T cell repertoires in cytomegalovirus infection. Study-wide background: A matching HLA type, together with CMV infection, was signaled by public TCR beta signatures. Study observations and caveats: CMV-specific TCR beta clonotypes restricted by HLA-C were the ones dominating the ex vivo response. Public TCR beta family frequency separated CMV-and-HLA carriers, including in an independent cohort.

Trimming removed 2 bases at V and 6 bases at J, with 17 bases between. Looked up from germline, CDR1 is SEHNR and CDR2 is FQNEAQ (reference sequence). The CDR3 sequence is 16 residues long. TCRdb re-analysed the reads in MiXCR, keeping a single row per CDR3 protein. The table shows about 180,000 distinct CDR3 sequences, with around 14% occurring only once. This clonotype is medium-sized in the sample. Its antigen is currently unknown. This rearrangement joins TRBV7-9 to TRBJ2-1, with D possibly matching TRBD2 (5 bases). The clonotype was recovered from a human donor in good health (CMV status not recorded). Some clones in this sample may be carry-over from other donors' samples. The sequencing sample was made of PBMCs. The CDR3, as DNA: TGTGCCAGCAGCTTAATTGGAGAATCTAGCCGCAATGAGCAGTTCTTC. This encodes CASSLIGESSRNEQFF.